This note documents a single T cell receptor (beta chain) sequence. The CDR3 consists of 13 residues. V lost 1 base and J lost 7, with 11 bases in between. Germline loops: CDR1 SGDLS, CDR2 YYNGEE. Assay: immunoSEQ multiplex PCR; the TCRdb copy retains only in-frame clones and omits some. Of some 240,000 clones in the sample, about 86% were seen once. The data belong to a study of blood T cell repertoires in COVID-19. This sequence joins TRBV9 and TRBJ1-1; tentatively, D is TRBD1 (5 bases). The source of this sequence is a woman over 75 with acute or convalescent COVID-19. The specimen was peripheral blood. This chain's CDR3 is CASSVQGGNEAFF. CDR3 DNA: TGTGCCAGCAGCGTACAGGGCGGGAATGAAGCTTTCTTT.